The T cell receptor beta chain under discussion was sequenced for a study of CD8 T cells in ankylosing spondylitis. Turning to this clonotype: Its antigen remains unidentified.

Points from the study as a whole: Relatively rare in peripheral blood, disease-linked clones were also CD8+.

The V and J ends lost 8 bases and 9 bases respectively, with 7 bases between them. The CDR3 runs to 8 residues. Germline V gives CDR1 DFQATT, CDR2 SNEGSKA (reference sequence). Via MiXCR, TCRdb re-called the 5' RACE reads, giving one row per CDR3 protein. This sample has 85,000 to 90,000 distinct CDR3 sequences, with around 27% found just once. The sequence derives from a male donor with ankylosing spondylitis or in good health (not recorded which). Sequences were obtained from blood, either unsorted or a sorted T cell fraction (not recorded which). The chain couples TRBV20-1 to TRBJ1-1; D call uncertain. CDR3 coding DNA: TGCAGTTCCAACAAAGCTTTCTTT. Translating it yields CSSNKAFF.